A selection of T cell receptor beta chains follows, all from one sample in a study of early T cells in non-severe SARS-CoV-2 infection. TCRdb passed the 5' RACE reads through MiXCR, listing each CDR3 protein once. This table has approximately 58,000 distinct CDR3 sequences, about 6.2% appearing once. The sequenced sample was whole blood. The receptors were gathered from an adult who was a healthcare worker with PCR-confirmed SARS-CoV-2 infection or an uninfected control (not recorded which). CDR3s include the opening cysteine and the closing phenylalanine or tryptophan. Fields, in order: J gene, V gene, clone size, D gene, CDR3 protein, CDR3 DNA. D genes are given only for firm matches. Only part of the rows carry a size: once, few, many, or a class if the clone is expanded.

j_gene: TRBJ2-7
v_gene: TRBV12-3/TRBV12-4
abundance: many
d_gene: .
CDR3aa: CASSLPSSYEQYF
CDR3nt: TGTGCCAGCAGTTTGCCTAGCAGTTACGAGCAGTACTTC

j_gene: TRBJ2-1
v_gene: TRBV2
abundance: few
d_gene: .
CDR3aa: CASSSLENTYNEQFF
CDR3nt: TGTGCCAGCAGTAGCCTCGAAAACACCTACAATGAGCAGTTCTTC

j_gene: TRBJ2-7
v_gene: TRBV20-1
abundance: many
d_gene: .
CDR3aa: CSASEPGGDVGEQYF
CDR3nt: TGCAGTGCTAGTGAACCCGGTGGGGATGTCGGCGAGCAGTACTTC

j_gene: TRBJ2-3
v_gene: TRBV7-2
abundance: .
d_gene: .
CDR3aa: CASSSNTGTDTQYF
CDR3nt: TGTGCCAGCAGCTCTAATACAGGGACAGATACGCAGTATTTT

j_gene: TRBJ1-2
v_gene: TRBV6-1
abundance: many
d_gene: .
CDR3aa: CASIPLTGHYGYTF
CDR3nt: TGTGCCAGCATCCCACTGACGGGACACTATGGCTACACCTTC

j_gene: TRBJ2-3
v_gene: TRBV27
abundance: .
d_gene: TRBD2
CDR3aa: CASSLQPGLVTDTQYF
CDR3nt: TGTGCCAGCAGTTTACAACCGGGACTAGTCACAGATACGCAGTATTTT

j_gene: TRBJ1-4
v_gene: TRBV7-2
abundance: .
d_gene: .
CDR3aa: CASSLVRGSAKLFF
CDR3nt: TGTGCCAGCAGCTTAGTCAGGGGTTCTGCAAAACTGTTTTTT

j_gene: TRBJ1-5
v_gene: TRBV29-1
abundance: .
d_gene: TRBD1
CDR3aa: CSVRGTVNQPQHF
CDR3nt: TGCAGCGTACGAGGGACAGTTAATCAGCCCCAGCATTTT

j_gene: TRBJ2-3
v_gene: TRBV7-6
abundance: many
d_gene: .
CDR3aa: CASSLIGDTQYF
CDR3nt: TGTGCCAGCAGCTTAATCGGAGATACGCAGTATTTT

j_gene: TRBJ2-2
v_gene: TRBV7-3
abundance: .
d_gene: .
CDR3aa: CASSLQGQNTGELFF
CDR3nt: TGTGCCAGCAGCTTACAGGGACAGAACACCGGGGAGCTGTTTTTT

j_gene: TRBJ2-3
v_gene: TRBV6-4
abundance: .
d_gene: TRBD1
CDR3aa: CASSESPGQGTDTQYF
CDR3nt: TGTGCCAGCAGTGAATCCCCGGGACAGGGCACAGATACGCAGTATTTT